This T cell receptor (beta chain) was sequenced during a study of identical twins. TCRdb reprocessed the 5' RACE reads via MiXCR and lists one record per CDR3 protein. The repertoire consists of about 450,000 distinct CDR3 sequences, with about a fifth occurring once and the leading ten covering approximately 12%. In germline, CDR1 is DFQATT, CDR2 SNEGSKA (reference sequence). Trimming shortened V by 3 bases and J by 1 base, and 9 bases separated the two germline ends. This CDR3 is 13 amino acids long. Healthy Caucasians alone served as donors. The table lists this clonotype with many counts. The source of this sequence is a man aged 45-60 years in good health. Sequenced material: naive T cells sorted from blood. This chain links TRBV20-1 with TRBJ2-5; D unresolved. This chain's CDR3 is CSARNTIQETQYF. CDR3 DNA sequence: TGCAGTGCTAGGAATACTATCCAAGAGACCCAGTACTTC.